This record covers a single T cell receptor beta chain. The sample is drawn from a study of CD8 T cells in Susac syndrome. This CDR3 is built from 14 residues. The V end was cut by 4 bases, the J end by 0 bases, with 10 bases between. Germline V CDR1 and CDR2: DFQATT, SNEGSKA (reference sequence). RNA totalling roughly 0.5 to 1 ug underwent reverse transcription with random hexamers. A single record per CDR3 protein comes from TCRdb applying MiXCR to the immunoSEQ multiplex PCR reads. The data contain around 150,000 distinct CDR3 sequences, around 95% of them singletons. The chain couples TRBV20-1 to TRBJ1-5; D unclear. This clonotype was obtained from a human donor in good health. Sequencing used CD4+ T cells from PBMCs. CDR3 coding DNA: TGCAGTGCTAAGAACAGTTATAGCAATCAGCCCCAGCATTTT. This gives the protein CSAKNSYSNQPQHF.